Listed below are T cell receptor beta chains from one sample, sequenced in a study of lymphopenia after photon versus proton radiotherapy. TCRdb's table, derived via immunoSEQ multiplex PCR, lists solely in-frame clones and lacks some. The table records 20,000 to 25,000 clones, about nine tenths of them present only once. This sample comprised peripheral blood, obtained from a patient treated with proton-based radiotherapy. These receptors were collected from a woman aged 70-85 years with pancreatic cancer. Some clones in this sample may be carry-over from other donors' samples. Both conserved end residues are part of each CDR3. D genes are given only for firm matches. Clone size, where shown, is once, few, many, or a class for clones that have expanded.

j_call d_call clone_size v_call cdr3_nt cdr3_aa
TRBJ1-1 TRBD1 - TRBV9 TGTGCCAGCAGCGTAGGAGGGACAGGCGGAGTGAACACTGAAGCTTTCTTT CASSVGGTGGVNTEAFF
TRBJ1-6 TRBD1 - TRBV19 TGTGCCAGTAGCCCGGACAGGGTTTCACCCCTCCACTTT CASSPDRVSPLHF
TRBJ2-2 - once TRBV30 TGTGCCTGGACGTGGAAGGGACGACGGGGAGCTGTTTTT CAWTWKGRRGAVF
TRBJ2-1 TRBD2 - TRBV19 TGTGCCAGTAGTAGACTAGCGGGATATTACAATGAGCAGTTCTTC CASSRLAGYYNEQFF
TRBJ1-2 - - TRBV2 TGTGCCAGCACCGGTGGGGAATGGGATGGCTACACCTTC CASTGGEWDGYTF
TRBJ2-3 - - TRBV5-1 TGCGCCAGCAGTGGGGGGTCCACAGATACGCAGTATTTT CASSGGSTDTQYF
TRBJ1-1 - - TRBV28 TGTGCCAGCAGTTTTGGGGGCGGGGGAGCTTTCTTT CASSFGGGGAFF
TRBJ2-2 - - TRBV28 TGTGCCAGCAGTTCCCTTTGGGTCGAGAACACCGGGGAGCTGTTTTTT CASSSLWVENTGELFF
TRBJ1-1 - - TRBV30 TGTGCCTGCACAACGGGACTCAAGGGCCGGGCTTTCTTT CACTTGLKGRAFF
TRBJ2-1 - - TRBV9 TGTGCCAGCAGCTCACGTCCCGGTGGCGATGAGCAGTTCTTC CASSSRPGGDEQFF
TRBJ2-4 TRBD1 - TRBV15 TGTGCCACCAGCGGATCGGGGACAGGGGCCCCTGTGTTTGTCAAAAACATTCAGTACTTC CATSGSGTGAPVFVKNIQYF
TRBJ2-5 TRBD1 - TRBV6-6 TGTGCCAGCAGTTACCCCGGGGGACAGGGCCAAGAGACCCAGTACTTC CASSYPGGQGQETQYF
TRBJ2-1 TRBD2 once TRBV28 TGTGCCAGCAGTCCTGGACTAGGGAGCTCCTACAATGAGCAGTTCTTC CASSPGLGSSYNEQFF
TRBJ2-3 TRBD2 - TRBV7-8 TGTGCCAGCAGCAGGTCTAGCGGATTCACAGATACGCAGTATTTT CASSRSSGFTDTQYF
TRBJ1-3 - - TRBV19 TGTGCCAGTAGTATAGTTTTTGGAGGATCCATATATTTT CASSIVFGGSIYF
TRBJ1-1 - - TRBV9 TGTGCCAGCAGCGTAGGTCCAGGGACCACTGAAGCTTTCTTT CASSVGPGTTEAFF
TRBJ1-1 - - TRBV4-2 TGTGCCAGCAGCCAAGTTTCGCCCAACACTGAAGCTTTCTTT CASSQVSPNTEAFF
TRBJ2-5 TRBD1 - TRBV7-3 TGTGCCAGCAGCTTAAACCCGGGACAGGGGCACCAAGAGACCCAGTACTTC CASSLNPGQGHQETQYF
TRBJ2-2 TRBD2 - TRBV5-1 TGCGCCAGCCAACTAGCGATCGCCGGGGAGCTGTTTTTT CASQLAIAGELFF
TRBJ1-1 - - TRBV29-1 TGCAGCGTTGAAGATCGGGGCAGGGGGAACACTGAAGCTTTCTTT CSVEDRGRGNTEAFF
TRBJ1-5 - - TRBV6-1 TGTGCCAGCACTCTAGGCGACTATAGCAATCAGCCCCAGCATTTT CASTLGDYSNQPQHF
TRBJ2-7 TRBD2 - TRBV13 TGTGCCAGCAGCTCCTCGGGCGGGGGTACCTACGAGCAGTACTTC CASSSSGGGTYEQYF
TRBJ2-1 TRBD1 - TRBV9 TGTGCCAGCAGCGTAGTACAGGGGACTGAGCAGTTCTTC CASSVVQGTEQFF
TRBJ2-7 - - TRBV5-1 TGCGCCAGCAGCTTAAATCAGAATGCCTACGAGCAGTACTTC CASSLNQNAYEQYF
TRBJ1-5 - - TRBV7-2 TGTGCCAGCAGCCCAACTTCTTCGGGCAATCAGCCCCAGCATTTT CASSPTSSGNQPQHF
TRBJ1-4 TRBD1 - TRBV7-9 TGTGCCAGCAGCTTAGCGAAGGGGGACAGGGAAAAACTGTTTTTT CASSLAKGDREKLFF
TRBJ2-1 TRBD2 - TRBV7-3 TGTGCCAGCGGTCTACTAGCGGGGGCCTACAATGAGCAGTTCTTC CASGLLAGAYNEQFF
TRBJ1-5 - - TRBV27 TGTGCCAGCAGTTTAAAAGTGTCGGTTTTTTATAGCAATCAGCCCCAGCATTTT CASSLKVSVFYSNQPQHF
TRBJ2-7 - - TRBV19 TGTGCCAGTAGTATATCGGTACGGTCCTACGAGCAGTACTTC CASSISVRSYEQYF
TRBJ2-7 TRBD1 - TRBV4-2 TGTGCCAGCAGCCAGCTACCGAGACAGGGGACCTACGAGCAGTACTTC CASSQLPRQGTYEQYF
TRBJ1-2 - - TRBV7-9 TGTGCCAGCAGCTTGGGCGGATACTATGGCTACACCTTC CASSLGGYYGYTF
TRBJ1-4 - once TRBV5-6 TGTGCCAGCAGCCCCCGGGGAGAGGGGGATGAAAAACTGTTTTTT CASSPRGEGDEKLFF
TRBJ1-2 - - TRBV4-1 TGCGCCAGCAGCCAAGATGGCAAGGGGGGAGATGGCTACACCTTC CASSQDGKGGDGYTF
TRBJ2-5 - - TRBV18 TGTGCCAGCTCACGACAGGTTCAAGAGACCCAGTACTTC CASSRQVQETQYF
TRBJ2-3 - - TRBV29-1 TGCAGCGTCGAGGGCCTGGGCACAGATACGCAGTATTTT CSVEGLGTDTQYF
TRBJ1-2 TRBD1 - TRBV6-5 TGTGCCAGCAGAGATACAGGGGGTAACTATGGCTACACCTTC CASRDTGGNYGYTF
TRBJ2-5 - - TRBV6-1 TGTGCCAGCAGCGGTCAAAAAGGGATACAAGAGACCCAGTACTTC CASSGQKGIQETQYF